The 9 T cell receptor beta chains below were found in one sample sequenced in a study of T cells in women clearing cervical HPV infection. Produced via immunoSEQ multiplex PCR; TCRdb's table is partial and in-frame only. The ten most abundant clones cover around 9.2% of a sample with tens of thousands of clones. The sequencing sample was made of blood buffy coat. The receptors derive from a woman between 18 and 70 years old with a cervical HPV16 infection that either progressed to CIN3+ or cleared (not recorded which).

Worth noting for this clone: The read gets to within 3 residues of the CDR3 end, and the germline J gene fills in the rest. V is TRBV19 and J is TRBJ1-4; TRBD1 matches at 10 bases. CDR1 and CDR2 (germline): LNHDA, SQIVND (reference sequence). The CDR3 runs 14 residues. Losses at the gene ends were 5 bases for V and 10 bases for J; bases not matched to a gene: 7. This chain's CDR3 is CASSLDRGQGKLFF. CDR3 bases read: TGTGCCAGTAGTCTCGACAGGGGGCAGGGAAAA.

Concerning this clone: The CDR3 end lies 3 residues beyond the end of the read and is filled in from the germline J gene. The V call is TRBV10-2, the J call TRBJ2-1, with 9 bases matching TRBD2. CDR1 WSHSY and CDR2 SAAADI come from the germline V gene. The CDR3 is 12 residues long. J lost 6 bases, V lost 10 bases, and 4 bases had no gene match. The CDR3 bases that were read are TGCGCCACCATGGGACTAGCCAATGAG. This codes for CATMGLANE. Given in full, the CDR3 is CATMGLANEQFF.

As regards this clone: The CDR3 end is not reached by the read, which stops 3 residues before it; the germline J gene fills it in. The J gene is TRBJ2-7, the V gene TRBV5-6; perhaps TRBD1 as D (6 bases). V lost 5 bases and J 2 bases, leaving 11 bases between the germline ends. Germline V gene sequence: CDR1 SGHDT, CDR2 YYEEEE. CDR3 length: 13 amino acids. The CDR3 DNA, read in part, is TGTGCCAGCAGGAAACAGGGCCCCTACGAG. Encoded protein: CASRKQGPYE. The full CDR3 reads CASRKQGPYEQYF.

Remarks on this clone: The read halts 3 residues ahead of the CDR3 end, with the missing end drawn from the germline J gene. The same CDR3 can be traced to other DNA sequences in this sample. The chain is built from TRBV11-3 and TRBJ2-3; D not certain. Trimming cost V 0 bases and J 3 bases, with 10 bases left between them. CDR1 is SGHNT and CDR2 is YENEEA in the germline V gene. The CDR3 spans 15 residues. This CDR3 reads CASSLEGTGTDTQYF. The CDR3 bases that were read are TGTGCCAGCAGCTTAGAGGGCACTGGGACAGATACG.

About this clone: The read ends 3 residues before the CDR3 terminus; that terminus is restored from the germline J gene. The chain joins TRBV7-3 to TRBJ2-3, with a tentative D call TRBD2 (6 bases). This CDR3 is 13 amino acids long. Trimming pared 4 bases from V and 2 bases from J, leaving 7 bases between. Germline CDR1 SGHTA, CDR2 FQGTGA. The chain's CDR3 is CASSSGDTDTQYF. CDR3 DNA (partial): TGTGCCAGCAGCTCGGGGGACACAGATACG.

Incomplete CDR3 DNA: TGCGCCAGCAGCTTGGGACAAATGACTGAA. Its protein product is CASSLGQMTE. The full CDR3 sequence reads CASSLGQMTEAFF. This chain joins TRBV5-1 and TRBJ1-1; the D is unclear. The read gets to within 3 residues of the CDR3 end, and the germline J gene fills in the rest. Trimming left V 0 bases short and J 5 bases short, with 8 bases between. The CDR3 is made up of 13 amino acids. Germline CDR1 SGHRS, CDR2 YFSETQ.

With respect to this clone: Germline and junction disagree at one end, which may indicate a read error. Incomplete CDR3 DNA: TGTTCCAGCAGCTTAGGGGCGGGAAATGAAAAA. This gives the protein CSSSLGAGNEK. The whole CDR3 protein reads CSSSLGAGNEKLFF. This chain connects TRBV7-6 to TRBJ1-4; possible D gene TRBD1, 5 bases. The read is 3 residues too short to cover the CDR3 end, so that end is filled in from the germline J gene. The CDR3 extends over 14 amino acids. Per the germline V gene, CDR1 is SGHVS and CDR2 is FNYEAQ.

Of note for this clone: The read ends 3 residues before the CDR3 terminus; that terminus is restored from the germline J gene. The J gene is TRBJ2-3, the V gene TRBV2, with D possibly being TRBD2 (7 bases). Deletions cut 4 bases from V and 5 bases from J, with 13 bases between. This CDR3 is built from 14 residues. Per the germline V gene, CDR1 is SNHLY and CDR2 is FYNNEI. Incomplete CDR3 DNA: TGTGCCAGCAGTGTAGGGGGAGGGCGAGATACG. Amino acid sequence: CASSVGGGRDT. In full, the CDR3 is CASSVGGGRDTQYF.

On this clone: The read comes to an end 3 residues before the CDR3 does, leaving the germline J gene to fill in the end. The J gene is TRBJ1-2, the V gene TRBV6-1, with TRBD1 identical over 8 bases. This CDR3 spans 15 amino acids. The germline CDR1 and CDR2 sequences are MNHNS and SASEGT. The CDR3 sequence is CASSETGGRNYDYTF. CDR3 DNA, as far as it was read: TGTGCCAGCAGTGAAACAGGGGGGCGAAACTACGAC.